Listed below are T cell receptor beta chains from one sample, sequenced in a study of blood T cells in healthy people across ages. From the 5' RACE reads, TCRdb called clonotypes with MiXCR, one entry per CDR3 protein. The table includes about 1,500,000 distinct CDR3 sequences, approximately 30% detected once. What was sequenced was blood. The receptors come from a woman between 25 and 40 years old in good health. CDR3s leave out the opening cysteine and the closing phenylalanine or tryptophan. Expanded clones are given a class, and other clones once, few, many or no size at all.

>NA|TRBJ2-1|TRBV2
ASSNGLAGVGEQF
>many|TRBJ2-1|TRBV20-1
SARVAAYNEQF
>NA|TRBJ2-3|TRBV6-2/TRBV6-3
ASKDIWGGDTQY
>few|TRBJ2-5|TRBV24-1
ATSAGQAQY
>many|TRBJ2-7|TRBV6-6
ASSMPGTYEQY
>NA|TRBJ1-2|TRBV28
ASRGDSGPHT
>many|TRBJ1-5|TRBV20-1
SARAGGQPQH
>NA|TRBJ1-5|TRBV20-1
SARDGAGAYGQPQH
>NA|TRBJ2-5|TRBV20-1
SARVGTVGETQY
>few|TRBJ2-6|TRBV4-1
ASSQVSGPSGANVLT
>few|TRBJ2-1|TRBV7-9
ASSYGGISYNEQF
>few|TRBJ2-3|TRBV7-6
ASSLGGSAGDTQY
>NA|TRBJ1-1|TRBV5-1
ASSLQLGGTEAF
>many|TRBJ2-1|TRBV7-6
ASSTRQGTSNEQF
>NA|TRBJ1-6|TRBV5-1
ASSPDSLYSTLH
>few|TRBJ1-5|TRBV29-1
SVTESGGNQPQH
>NA|TRBJ1-1|TRBV5-1
ASSLTVGDTEAF
>NA|TRBJ2-7|TRBV13
ASSLGPPGSYEQY
>many|TRBJ1-5|TRBV5-1
ASSKTGLQPQH
>many|TRBJ2-7|TRBV7-9
ASSDGGGGYEQY
>NA|TRBJ1-6|TRBV9
ASSAYNTDRGGNSPLH
>few|TRBJ2-1|TRBV12-3/TRBV12-4
ASRTSGGPF
>few|TRBJ2-7|TRBV14
ASSQDLIFPYEQY
>NA|TRBJ1-1|TRBV10-3
AISGTGLGTEAF
>NA|TRBJ1-5|TRBV29-1
SVVFLGGSNQPQH
>few|TRBJ2-6|TRBV4-1
ASSPPVVTPRTTSGANVLT
>many|TRBJ1-5|TRBV27
ASSLTRNQPQH
>NA|TRBJ2-1|TRBV9
ASSPHTEQF
>NA|TRBJ1-5|TRBV6-6
ASSPKIQGGNQPQH
>few|TRBJ2-1|TRBV7-8
ASSLAVTTAGTPISNEQF
>once|TRBJ2-4|TRBV7-2
ASSLAWYRRNEQY
>NA|TRBJ2-1|TRBV6-1
ASNEQGSRPYNEQF
>once|TRBJ2-4|TRBV2
ASAILAKNIQY
>many|TRBJ2-7|TRBV12-3/TRBV12-4
ASSSLAGGSYEQY
>NA|TRBJ2-7|TRBV7-9
ASQLPGLAKNYEQY
>many|TRBJ1-2|TRBV5-1
ASSSSGNGYT
>NA|TRBJ1-1|TRBV5-1
ASSSESRDTEAF
>NA|TRBJ2-4|TRBV30
AWSFGDALAKNIQY
>few|TRBJ2-3|TRBV4-1
ASSQVLGTSGREDTQY
>NA|TRBJ2-1|TRBV29-1
SVLAGGGVRVYNEQF
>few|TRBJ2-4|TRBV3-1
ASSQGPGENIQY
>NA|TRBJ2-1|TRBV20-1
SARDSGDEQF
>NA|TRBJ2-1|TRBV7-6
ASSPRQGWNEQF
>NA|TRBJ1-4|TRBV7-9
ASSHLSGLANEKLF
>many|TRBJ2-3|TRBV24-1
ATSDARDRTDTQY
>few|TRBJ2-7|TRBV20-1
SATQREASYEQY
>NA|TRBJ2-1|TRBV5-1
TSSHIRENEQF
>NA|TRBJ1-2|TRBV12-3/TRBV12-4
AGGAQRRYGYT
>NA|TRBJ2-3|TRBV29-1
SVGQGGADTQY
>few|TRBJ1-1|TRBV18
ASSPVKENTEAF
>few|TRBJ2-3|TRBV28
ASSLITRPQY
>NA|TRBJ1-6|TRBV15
ATSTGQVPLPLH
>few|TRBJ2-5|TRBV4-3
ASSQEWTSFETQY
>many|TRBJ2-1|TRBV5-6
ASSPLAGDYNEQF